This T cell receptor beta chain is from a study of shared clonotypes between healthy human individuals. The CDR3 has 15 residues. The V gene end was trimmed by 5 bases and the J gene end by 3 bases; junction bases not matched to a gene: 6. Per germline, CDR1 SGHTA and CDR2 FQGTGA. Naive CD8 populations comprised CD45RO-negative cells positively selected for CCR7, excluding terminally differentiated effector memory CD45RA+ cells. Nashville, Tennessee was home to all donors, each a Caucasian adult. Regarding this clone: Its antigen remains unknown. Within the sample, other DNA sequences also encode this same CDR3.

Notes on the study in general: Larger estimated richness was generally seen in naive subsets than in memory subsets.

About 30,000 T cell genomes (approximately 0.2 ug DNA) went into each sorted-subset replicate. Study processing details: ImmunoSEQ output lacked quality scores and full-length reads, limiting matched filtering. The assay was immunoSEQ multiplex PCR, and TCRdb's table has in-frame clones only and misses some. V, J and clone size reflect that table, while D and trimming were determined from the DNA. The sample includes about 2.2 million clones, about 93% of them seen just once. Sequencing used naive CD8+ T cells from PBMCs. The chain is built from TRBV7-3 and TRBJ2-1; TRBD2 aligns across 8 bases. The TCR was taken from a man between 18 and 29 years old in good health. Some clones in this sample may be carry-over from other donors' samples. The CDR3 nucleotides read TGTGCCAGCAGCCCAGGGACTAGTTTCTACAATGAGCAGTTCTTC. As protein: CASSPGTSFYNEQFF.